The entry below describes one T cell receptor (beta chain). Its antigen is currently unknown. These data are taken from a study of cytomegalovirus exposure and HLA in healthy donors. Study results and caveats: Both high specificity and high sensitivity reportedly marked the classifier's diagnosis of cytomegalovirus status.

CDR3 length: 16 residues. Germline-derived CDR1 and CDR2 are MNHNS and SASEGT. V gave up 2 bases and J gave up 7 bases, with 15 bases separating them. The primer mix had 60 Vbeta and 13 Jbeta primers. Original data processing: The count from a later analysis was 70 million to 85 million unique TCR beta chains, 9.5 million to 13 million of them shared. Sequencing used immunoSEQ multiplex PCR; TCRdb keeps in-frame clones, though not all of them. V, J and clone size were drawn from that table, and D and trimming were deduced from the DNA. The data hold a few hundred thousand clones, with about 93% observed a single time.

The specimen sequenced was PBMCs. The clonotype comes from a girl under 10 years old in good health and CMV-seronegative. The chain employs TRBV6-1 and TRBJ1-6; TRBD1 is a possible D gene (6 bases). The CDR3 DNA is TGTGCCAGCAGTGAAATCCCCAGGGGAAGGAATTCACCCCTCCACTTT. This encodes CASSEIPRGRNSPLHF.